The entry that follows covers one T cell receptor beta chain sequence. Trimming removed 5 bases at V and 4 bases at J, with 14 bases between. This CDR3 spans 15 amino acids. The germline gives CDR1 KGHSH, CDR2 LQKENI. MiXCR, run by TCRdb on the RT-PCR reads, gives a single entry per CDR3 protein. The data hold 650,000 to 800,000 distinct CDR3 sequences, with around 14% observed a single time. V is TRBV18 and J is TRBJ2-2; D remains unclear. Material: memory CD4+ T cells from blood. This TCR was sampled from a female donor in good health, serving as a healthy control. The DNA of the CDR3 is TGTGCCAGCTCATCTTTGGAGACTCCCACCGGGGAGCTGTTTTTT. Translating it yields CASSSLETPTGELFF.